This T cell receptor beta chain was sequenced during a study of Graves' ophthalmopathy and Graves' hyperthyroidism. Notes on the study in general: Blood shared most expanded thyroid clonotypes above 0.001 frequency.

Amplification from RNA transcripts yielded the TCR beta CDR3 regions. The workflow started with a first-round RT-PCR run with HTBI primers and then moved on to a second-round multiplex PCR. TCRdb reanalysed the multiplex PCR reads using MiXCR and keeps one entry per CDR3 protein. The sample contains 240,000 or so distinct CDR3 sequences, around 42% of which appear only once. A duration under 3 months, NOSPECS ≥4, CAS ≥3 and moderate-to-severe activity characterized the donors with ophthalmopathy. The PBMCs were taken from roughly 10 ml of fresh peripheral blood. Looked up from germline, CDR1 is ENHRY and CDR2 is SYGVKD. There are 14 residues in the CDR3. Unmatched junction bases numbered 0, after V lost 2 bases and J lost 2 bases. A note on this clonotype: The antigen is not known. With a much larger clone just one base away, this may be a read error.

The chain joins TRBV10-3 to TRBJ1-2; 9 nucleotides agree with TRBD1. This TCR was recovered from an adult man with Graves' ophthalmopathy. The material sequenced was peripheral blood. This CDR3 reads CAISEGQGNYGYTF. DNA for the CDR3: TGTGCCATCAGTGAGGGACAGGGGAACTATGGCTACACCTTC.